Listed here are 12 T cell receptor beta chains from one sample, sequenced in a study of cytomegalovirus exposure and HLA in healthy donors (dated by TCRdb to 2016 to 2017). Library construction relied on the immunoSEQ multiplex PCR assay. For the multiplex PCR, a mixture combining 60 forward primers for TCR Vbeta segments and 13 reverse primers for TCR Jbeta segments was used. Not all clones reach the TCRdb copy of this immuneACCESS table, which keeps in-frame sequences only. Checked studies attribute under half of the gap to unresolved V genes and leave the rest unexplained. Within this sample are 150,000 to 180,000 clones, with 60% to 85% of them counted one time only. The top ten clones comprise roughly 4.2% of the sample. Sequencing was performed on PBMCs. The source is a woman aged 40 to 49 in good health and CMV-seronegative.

Written as DNA, the CDR3 is TGTGCCAGCAGCGACAGCTTGTGGAACACTGAAGCTTTCTTT. The encoded protein is CASSDSLWNTEAFF. The chain couples TRBV6-5 to TRBJ1-1, with D perhaps TRBD1 (5 bases). V shed 6 bases and J shed 1 base, with 12 bases lying between them. The CDR3 loop spans 14 amino acids. Germline V lookup: CDR1 MNHEY, CDR2 SVGAGI.

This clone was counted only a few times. CDR3 sequence (DNA): TGTGCCATCAGTGAGGGAGGGGGCTGGAATCAGCCCCAGCATTTT. Translation gives CAISEGGGWNQPQHF. The V and J genes are TRBV10-3 and TRBJ1-5; 7 bases are shared with TRBD1. The CDR3 consists of 15 residues. The ends lost 2 bases at V and 4 bases at J; junction bases unmatched: 5. The germline gives CDR1 ENHRY, CDR2 SYGVKD.

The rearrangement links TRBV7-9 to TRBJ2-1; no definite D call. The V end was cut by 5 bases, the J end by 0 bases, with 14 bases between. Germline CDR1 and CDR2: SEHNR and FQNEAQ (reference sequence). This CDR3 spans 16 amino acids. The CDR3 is CASSPFPGSSYNEQFF. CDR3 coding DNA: TGTGCCAGCAGCCCGTTTCCCGGTAGCTCCTACAATGAGCAGTTCTTC.

The CDR3 DNA follows: TGTGCCAGCAGTGAAGGACAGGGCTATGGCTACACCTTC. Residues: CASSEGQGYGYTF. The chain links TRBV6-1 to TRBJ1-2, with 7 positions matching TRBD1. With V trimmed by 1 base and J by 4 bases, 0 bases remained unmatched. Looked up from germline, CDR1 is MNHNS and CDR2 is SASEGT. This CDR3 has 13 residues.

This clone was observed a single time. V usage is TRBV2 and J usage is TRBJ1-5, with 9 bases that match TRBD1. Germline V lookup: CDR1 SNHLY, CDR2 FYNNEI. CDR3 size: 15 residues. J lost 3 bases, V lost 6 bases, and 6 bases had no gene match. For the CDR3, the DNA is TGTGCCAGCAGGGGTGACAGGGGGGTCAATCAGCCCCAGCATTTT. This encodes CASRGDRGVNQPQHF. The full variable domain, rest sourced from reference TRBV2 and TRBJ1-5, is EPEVTQTPSHQVTQMGQEVILRCVPISNHLYFYWYRQILGQKVEFLVSFYNNEISEKSEIFDDQFSVERPDGSNFTLKIRSTKLEDSAMYFCASRGDRGVNQPQHFGDGTRLSIL.

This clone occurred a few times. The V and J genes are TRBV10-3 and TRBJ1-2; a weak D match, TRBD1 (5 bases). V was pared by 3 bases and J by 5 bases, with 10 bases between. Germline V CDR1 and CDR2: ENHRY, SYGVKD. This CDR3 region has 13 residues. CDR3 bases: TGTGCCATCAGTGAAACAGGTCTTTATGGCTACACCTTC. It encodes CAISETGLYGYTF.

CDR3 coding DNA: TGCGCCAGCAGCTCGGGACAGACCTACGAGCAGTACTTC. Its protein product is CASSSGQTYEQYF. The V call is TRBV5-1, the J call TRBJ2-7; 7 nucleotides agree with TRBD1. CDR3 size: 13 residues. Per germline, CDR1 SGHRS and CDR2 YFSETQ. The trim removed 3 bases at V and 2 bases at J, leaving 2 bases unmatched.

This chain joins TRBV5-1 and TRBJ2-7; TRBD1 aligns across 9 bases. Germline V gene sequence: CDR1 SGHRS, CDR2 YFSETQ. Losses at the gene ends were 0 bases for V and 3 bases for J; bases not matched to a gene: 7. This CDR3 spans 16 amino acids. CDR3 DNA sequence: TGCGCCAGCAGCTTGGGGGAACCGGGACAGGGCTACGAGCAGTACTTC. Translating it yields CASSLGEPGQGYEQYF.

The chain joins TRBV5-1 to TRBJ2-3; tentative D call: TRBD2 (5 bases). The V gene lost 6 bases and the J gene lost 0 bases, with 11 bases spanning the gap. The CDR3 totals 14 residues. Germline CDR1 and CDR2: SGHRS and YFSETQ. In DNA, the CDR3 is TGCGCCAGCACCCCGACTACTAGCACAGATACGCAGTATTTT. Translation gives CASTPTTSTDTQYF.

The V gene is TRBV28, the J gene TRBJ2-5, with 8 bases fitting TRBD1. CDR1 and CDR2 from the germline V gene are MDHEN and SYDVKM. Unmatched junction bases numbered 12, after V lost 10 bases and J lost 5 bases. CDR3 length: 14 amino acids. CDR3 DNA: TGTGCCACCGAGGGCCCAGGGGGCCGGGAGACCCAGTACTTC. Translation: CATEGPGGRETQYF.

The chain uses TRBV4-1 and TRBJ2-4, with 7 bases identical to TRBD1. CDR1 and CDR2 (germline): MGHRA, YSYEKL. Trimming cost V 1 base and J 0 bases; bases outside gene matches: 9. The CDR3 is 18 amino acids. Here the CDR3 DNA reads TGCGCCAGCAGCCAAGCCCGAGGGACAGTCGGAGCCAAAAACATTCAGTACTTC. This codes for CASSQARGTVGAKNIQYF.

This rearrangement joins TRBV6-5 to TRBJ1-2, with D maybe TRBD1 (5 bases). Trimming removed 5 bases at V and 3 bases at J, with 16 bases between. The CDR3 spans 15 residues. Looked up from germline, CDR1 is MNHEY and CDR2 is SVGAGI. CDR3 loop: CASSTLPGGDYGYTF. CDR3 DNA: TGTGCCAGCAGTACGCTGCCCGGGGGAGACTATGGCTACACCTTC.